This TCR beta chain was observed in a study of blood T cell repertoires in COVID-19. Overall study context: COVID-19 samples collected from the United States, Italy and Spain covered acute and convalescent phases.

In the source study's methods: It was from reference gene primer amplification that nucleated cell counts were estimated. TCRdb keeps only in-frame clones here, not all; method: immunoSEQ multiplex PCR. V, J and clone size reflect that table, while D and trimming were determined from the DNA. Among approximately 23,000 clones listed, 70% to 90% were seen once. This TCR derives from a woman of 80 years or more with active COVID-19. Input material: peripheral blood.

Written as DNA, the CDR3 is TGTGCCAGCAGCGTAGAGGACGGGGGGGTGAACACTGAAGCTTTCTTT. Translating gives CASSVEDGGVNTEAFF. This sequence joins TRBV9 and TRBJ1-1; D is possibly TRBD1 (5 bases). V was clipped by 0 bases and J by 0 bases, with 12 bases between them. The CDR3 runs to 16 residues. Germline loops: CDR1 SGDLS, CDR2 YYNGEE.